Listed below are T cell receptor beta chains from one sample, sequenced in a study of read filtering for tumor transcriptome and immune sequencing. MiXCR, run by TCRdb on the reads, gives a single entry per CDR3 protein. The top ten clones hold around 20% of a sample with 40,000 or so distinct CDR3 sequences, less than 15% of them seen once. Specimen: a population of CD138-negative cells sorted from bone marrow. Receptors were obtained from a donor aged 40 or older with multiple myeloma. CDR3s leave out the opening cysteine and the closing phenylalanine or tryptophan. D genes are given only for firm matches.

j_call v_call d_call cdr3_aa
TRBJ2-1 TRBV6-5 - ASSYWWGNHNEQF
TRBJ1-3 TRBV12-3/TRBV12-4 - AEGLSSGNTIY
TRBJ2-3 TRBV27 TRBD2 ASTRRGGFTDTQY
TRBJ1-1 TRBV7-3 - ACSARTETEAF
TRBJ1-2 TRBV9 - ASSTTLGGMQGGYT
TRBJ2-5 TRBV28 - ASSSTFGTQY
TRBJ2-2 TRBV19 - AGNTSGSWNTGELF
TRBJ1-1 TRBV14 TRBD1 ASRPDRGRTEAF
TRBJ2-7 TRBV4-2 TRBD2 ASSQDVLADFSYEQY
TRBJ1-4 TRBV6-5 - ASRDGRGNEKLF
TRBJ2-1 TRBV3-1 - ASSQAGGRF
TRBJ1-1 TRBV11-3 - ASSFNWNTEAF
TRBJ1-4 TRBV5-1 TRBD1 ASSAGQNNEKLF
TRBJ1-1 TRBV6-2/TRBV6-3 TRBD1 ASSYLVDRDTEAF
TRBJ1-1 TRBV28 - ASSSTPGGVNTEAF
TRBJ2-1 TRBV6-1 - ASSEALDGYNEQF
TRBJ2-7 TRBV20-1 - SARPVPYEQY
TRBJ1-2 TRBV10-2 TRBD1 ASSLQGDYGYT
TRBJ2-1 TRBV5-5 - AGSLEGRNGQF
TRBJ2-3 TRBV5-4 - ASSPGERFRAADTQY
TRBJ2-3 TRBV3-1 TRBD2 ASSHGGGSTDTQY
TRBJ1-2 TRBV5-1 TRBD1 ASRWTGGEANYGYT
TRBJ2-5 TRBV18 - ASSPPEETQY
TRBJ2-1 TRBV5-1 TRBD1 ASSLGDRARNEQF
TRBJ2-7 TRBV20-1 TRBD1 SARGQGSSYEQY
TRBJ1-5 TRBV2 TRBD1 ASSETGGANQPQH
TRBJ1-1 TRBV6-2/TRBV6-3 - ASSIDGGAF
TRBJ2-7 TRBV20-1 - SAPSGGFARSYEQY
TRBJ1-1 TRBV27 - ASSLRYGGPEAF
TRBJ1-5 TRBV15 - ATSRDNSNQPQH
TRBJ2-1 TRBV20-1 TRBD2 SAAGGIIRNEQF
TRBJ1-3 TRBV25-1 TRBD1 ASSEGTGGAPGNTIY
TRBJ1-3 TRBV5-1 TRBD1 ASSKTSGQLGNTIY
TRBJ2-3 TRBV3-1 - ASSQGVKGWTDTQY
TRBJ2-5 TRBV7-2 - ASSHVLGGALETQY
TRBJ2-1 TRBV5-1 TRBD2 ASSFDNSGGNPTQF
TRBJ2-1 TRBV7-6 - ASSSLATHEQF
TRBJ2-7 TRBV4-3 - ASSPHWRPGGQY
TRBJ1-1 TRBV20-1 TRBD1 SADPGQGYTEAF
TRBJ2-6 TRBV10-3 TRBD1 AISDNQGARGANVLT
TRBJ1-5 TRBV18 - ASSGGGNQPQH
TRBJ2-1 TRBV13 TRBD1 ASITGASYNEQF
TRBJ2-1 TRBV27 TRBD2 ASRGSGGVNEQF
TRBJ1-1 TRBV5-1 - ASSRTGGQNTEAF
TRBJ1-1 TRBV5-1 TRBD1 ASSNGDSMNTEAF
TRBJ1-1 TRBV6-1 - ASRKDRETEAF
TRBJ1-2 TRBV5-1 - ASGTGQRNYGYT